The T cell receptor (beta chain) under discussion was sequenced for a study of naive and memory T cell subsets. Ligated cDNA underwent four rounds of PCR with nested alpha and beta constant region primers and SP2. Blood and skin TCR RNA was reverse transcribed with alpha and beta constant primers. MiXCR was run by TCRdb on the 5' RACE reads, yielding one entry per CDR3 protein. Here the sample spans around 48,000 distinct CDR3 sequences, over 3.5% being singletons. Per germline, CDR1 SGHAT and CDR2 FQNNGV. The CDR3 runs to 15 residues. V was cut by 5 bases and J by 1 base, with 14 bases left in between. The library had UMIs added by 3' ligation of an oligonucleotide to TCR cDNA. Whole-blood samples were 2 to 3 ml of peripheral blood from healthy adult volunteers. Unsorted total RNA, about 1 to 1000 ng, was DNase treated before reverse transcription. Whole-study findings and limits: TCR transcript changes with activation or differentiation may affect this RNA method.

This clonotype was counted at least ten times. Its specificity is unknown. The sequence was collected from a female donor in good health. The rearrangement joins TRBV11-2 to TRBJ2-5; D unclear. The CDR3 DNA is TGTGCCAGCAGCAAAAGGGTTCTTTCCCAAGAGACCCAGTACTTC. Translation: CASSKRVLSQETQYF.